The source of this T cell receptor (beta chain) is a study of human thymus T cells (TCRdb year 2020). For context, the study as a whole: The study used roughly eight infant thymus samples plus four related peripheral blood samples to characterize TCR alpha and beta repertoires. The cohort included about 6 male and a couple of female infants, with donor ages spanning 7 to 244 days.

About this clone itself: Its antigen target is currently unknown. There are no base qualities to consult, and no much larger clone falls within one base.

Thymus tissue was obtained as surgical resects removed during corrective cardiac surgery. Donors were immunologically healthy infants undergoing open corrective cardiac surgery for congenital heart defects in Finland. Thymocytes were freed from the tissue by mechanical means and kept at -70 degrees C as pellets of roughly 8.5-30 million cells. Genomic DNA was extracted from frozen cell pellets with a QIAsymphony instrument. The immunoSEQ multiplex PCR assay was used to amplify the TCRB and TCRAD loci from a standardized quantity of quality-controlled genomic DNA. The amplicons spanned the V(D)J region and were long enough to cover the CDR3 and allow V and J genes to be identified. Amplicon sequencing was performed on an Illumina platform through the commercial immunoSEQ service. The authors processed their data as follows. Primer bias and sequencing errors were corrected as previously described, and TCRAD and TCRB definitions were based on the IMGT database. Analysis of the repertoires was done with immunoSEQ Analyzer 3.0 and VDJTools and included basic statistics, V/J segment usage, diversity estimates, rarefaction and pairwise overlap. To estimate diversity, the Chao1, ChaoE, Efron-Thisted, Shannon and inverse Simpson indices were applied, and diversity was also estimated on datasets down-sampled to the smallest sample. Repertoire overlap was determined by strict matching of CDR3 nucleotide sequence, V gene and J gene, and Jaccard-based multidimensional scaling clustering was applied. Imported from immuneACCESS, the table was reduced by TCRdb to in-frame sequences with V and J called. These copies leave out some clones; in studies compared against another copy, an unresolved V gene accounts for under half, and the cause of the remainder is not known. V, J and clone size derive from that table, while D and trimming were established from the DNA sequence. The sample table lists roughly 120,000 clones, over 85% of them with a count of one. Around 0.025% of the sample belongs to the ten largest clones.

Results and caveats for the whole study, not just this receptor: Thymus samples yielded on average approximately 800,000 unique TCRB clonotypes, compared with 80,000 to 95,000 from blood samples. Usage of V and J gene segments appeared to be biased in both the thymic and the peripheral blood repertoires. The related research reported highly overlapping thymic TCR repertoires among unrelated individuals.

V and J lose 2 bases and 5 bases, and a span of 16 bases separates them. CDR1 and CDR2 (SGHTS, YDEGEE) derive from the germline V gene. The CDR3, cysteine through phenylalanine, is 15 amino acids long. The kept DNA is CDR3 alone, 45 bases in frame from the first base. The V and J segments used are TRBV5-8 and TRBJ1-2; the D gene remains uncertain. The material sequenced was thymus tissue. The TCR was taken from a boy under two years old with a congenital heart defect but otherwise immunologically healthy. CDR3 loop: CASSFLGVALYGYTF. Here is the DNA: TGTGCCAGCAGCTTTCTCGGGGTGGCCCTTTATGGCTACACCTTC.